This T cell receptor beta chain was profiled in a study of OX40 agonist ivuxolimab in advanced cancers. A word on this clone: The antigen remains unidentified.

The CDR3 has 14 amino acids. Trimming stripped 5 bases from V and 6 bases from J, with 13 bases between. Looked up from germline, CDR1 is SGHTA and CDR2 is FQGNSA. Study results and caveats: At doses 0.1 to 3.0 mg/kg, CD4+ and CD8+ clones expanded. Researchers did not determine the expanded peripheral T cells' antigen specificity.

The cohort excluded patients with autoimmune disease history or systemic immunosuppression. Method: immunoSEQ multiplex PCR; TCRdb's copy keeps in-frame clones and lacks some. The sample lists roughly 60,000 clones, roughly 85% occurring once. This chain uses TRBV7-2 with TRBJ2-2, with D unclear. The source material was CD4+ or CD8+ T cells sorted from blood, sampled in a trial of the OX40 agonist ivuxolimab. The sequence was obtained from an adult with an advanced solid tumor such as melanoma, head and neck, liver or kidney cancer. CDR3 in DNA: TGTGCCAGCAGCGCCCTACAGTTTCCCGGGGAGCTGTTTTTT. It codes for CASSALQFPGELFF.